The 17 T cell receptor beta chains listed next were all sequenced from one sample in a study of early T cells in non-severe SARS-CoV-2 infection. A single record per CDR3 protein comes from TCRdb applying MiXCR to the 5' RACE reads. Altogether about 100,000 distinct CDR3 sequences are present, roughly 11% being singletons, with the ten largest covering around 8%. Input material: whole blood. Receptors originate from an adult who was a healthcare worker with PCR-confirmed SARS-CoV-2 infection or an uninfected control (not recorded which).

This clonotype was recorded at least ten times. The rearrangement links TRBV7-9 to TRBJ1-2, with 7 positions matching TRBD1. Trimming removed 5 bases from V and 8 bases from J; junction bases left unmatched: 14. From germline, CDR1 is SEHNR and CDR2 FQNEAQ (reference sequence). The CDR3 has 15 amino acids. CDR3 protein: CASSRSGQEDVGYTF. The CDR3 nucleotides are TGTGCCAGCAGCCGTTCCGGACAGGAGGATGTAGGCTACACCTTC.

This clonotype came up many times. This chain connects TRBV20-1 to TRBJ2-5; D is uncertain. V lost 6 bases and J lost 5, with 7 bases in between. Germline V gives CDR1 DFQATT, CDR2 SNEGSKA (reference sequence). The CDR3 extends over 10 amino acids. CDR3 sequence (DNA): TGCAGTGCAGCTGCGGAGACCCAGTACTTC. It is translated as CSAAAETQYF.

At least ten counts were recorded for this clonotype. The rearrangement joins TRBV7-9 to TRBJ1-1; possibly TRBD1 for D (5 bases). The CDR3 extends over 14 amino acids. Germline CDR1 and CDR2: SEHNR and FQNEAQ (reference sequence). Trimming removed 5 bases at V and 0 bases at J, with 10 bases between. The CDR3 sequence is CASSERDLNTEAFF. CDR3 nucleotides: TGTGCCAGCAGCGAGAGGGACTTGAACACTGAAGCTTTCTTT.

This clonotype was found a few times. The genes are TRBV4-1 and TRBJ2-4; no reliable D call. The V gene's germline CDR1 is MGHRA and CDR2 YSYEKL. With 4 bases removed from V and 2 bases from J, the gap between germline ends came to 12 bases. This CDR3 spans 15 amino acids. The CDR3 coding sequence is TGCGCCAGCAGCCCGCTGACAAGCACCAAAAACATTCAGTACTTC. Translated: CASSPLTSTKNIQYF.

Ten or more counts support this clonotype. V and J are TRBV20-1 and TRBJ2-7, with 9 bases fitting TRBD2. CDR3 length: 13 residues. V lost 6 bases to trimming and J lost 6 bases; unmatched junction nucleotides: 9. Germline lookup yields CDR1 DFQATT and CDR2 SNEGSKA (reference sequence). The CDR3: CSAHRTSAPEQYF. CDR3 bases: TGCAGTGCCCATCGGACTAGCGCCCCCGAGCAGTACTTC.

CDR3 residues: CASSTRRQNEKLFF. CDR3 nucleotides: TGTGCCAGCAGCACCCGGCGGCAAAATGAAAAACTGTTTTTT. The chain couples TRBV6-2 or TRBV6-3 to TRBJ1-4, with D unclear. This CDR3 has 14 residues. Germline V gene data show CDR1 as MNHEY and CDR2 as SVGEGT. The ends were cut back, 6 bases at V and 5 bases at J, with 13 bases in the middle.

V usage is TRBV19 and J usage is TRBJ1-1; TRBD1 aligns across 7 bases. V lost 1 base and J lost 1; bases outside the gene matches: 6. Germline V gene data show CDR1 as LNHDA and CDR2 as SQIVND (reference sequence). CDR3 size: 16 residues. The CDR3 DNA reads TGTGCCAGTAGTATAGCCCCGGGACAGACGAACACTGAAGCTTTCTTT. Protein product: CASSIAPGQTNTEAFF.

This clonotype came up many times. For the CDR3, the DNA is TGTGCCACCAAAGGGGAGACAGATACGCAGTATTTT. Its protein product is CATKGETDTQYF. The chain couples TRBV24-1 to TRBJ2-3; the D gene could be TRBD1 or TRBD2 (5 bases each). The V end lost 8 bases, the J end lost 3 bases, and 8 bases lay between the germline ends. CDR1 and CDR2 (germline): KGHDR, SFDVKD. The CDR3 sequence is 12 residues long.

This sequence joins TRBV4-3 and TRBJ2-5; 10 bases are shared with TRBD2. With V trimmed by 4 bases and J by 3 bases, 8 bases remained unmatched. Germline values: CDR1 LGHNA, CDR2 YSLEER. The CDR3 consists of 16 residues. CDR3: CASSPQGAGGEETQYF. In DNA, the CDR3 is TGCGCCAGCAGCCCCCAGGGAGCGGGAGGGGAAGAGACCCAGTACTTC.

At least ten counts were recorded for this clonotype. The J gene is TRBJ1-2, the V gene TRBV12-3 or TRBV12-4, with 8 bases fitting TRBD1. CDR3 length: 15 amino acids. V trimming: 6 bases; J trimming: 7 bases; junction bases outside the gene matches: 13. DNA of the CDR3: TGTGCCAGCAGCCCGGGTTCAGGGGGCTCAGGTGGCTACACCTTC. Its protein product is CASSPGSGGSGGYTF.

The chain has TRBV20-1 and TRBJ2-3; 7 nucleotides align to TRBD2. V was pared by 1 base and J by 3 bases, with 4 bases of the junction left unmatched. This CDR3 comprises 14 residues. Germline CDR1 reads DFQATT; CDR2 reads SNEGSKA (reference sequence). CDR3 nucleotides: TGCAGTGCTAGAGTGGCGGGAGCGACAGATACGCAGTATTTT. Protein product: CSARVAGATDTQYF.

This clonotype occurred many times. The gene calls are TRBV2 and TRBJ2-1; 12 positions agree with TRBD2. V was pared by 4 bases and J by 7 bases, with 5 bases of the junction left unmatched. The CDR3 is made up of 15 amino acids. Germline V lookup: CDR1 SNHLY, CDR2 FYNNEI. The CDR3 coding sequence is TGTGCCAGCAGTGGGACTAGCGGGGCACTTAATGAGCAGTTCTTC. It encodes CASSGTSGALNEQFF.

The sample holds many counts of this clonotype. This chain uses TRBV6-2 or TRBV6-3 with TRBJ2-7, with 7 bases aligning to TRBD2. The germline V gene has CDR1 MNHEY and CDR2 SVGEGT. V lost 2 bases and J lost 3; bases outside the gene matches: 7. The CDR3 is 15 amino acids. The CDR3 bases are TGTGCCAGCAGTTACGGAGCGGGGCCCCTCTACGAGCAGTACTTC. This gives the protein CASSYGAGPLYEQYF.

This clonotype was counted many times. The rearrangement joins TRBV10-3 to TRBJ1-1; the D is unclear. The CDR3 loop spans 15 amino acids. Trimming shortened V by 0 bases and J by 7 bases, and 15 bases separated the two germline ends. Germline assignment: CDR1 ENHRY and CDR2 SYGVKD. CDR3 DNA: TGTGCCATCAGTGAGTCCCGTCTCGCGGAGATTGAAGCTTTCTTT. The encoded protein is CAISESRLAEIEAFF.

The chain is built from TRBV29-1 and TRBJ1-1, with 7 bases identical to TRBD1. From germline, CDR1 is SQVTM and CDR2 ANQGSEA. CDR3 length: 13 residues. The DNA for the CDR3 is TGCAGTTTCGCGACAGGGCTTGGGACTGAAGCTTTCTTT. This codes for CSFATGLGTEAFF.

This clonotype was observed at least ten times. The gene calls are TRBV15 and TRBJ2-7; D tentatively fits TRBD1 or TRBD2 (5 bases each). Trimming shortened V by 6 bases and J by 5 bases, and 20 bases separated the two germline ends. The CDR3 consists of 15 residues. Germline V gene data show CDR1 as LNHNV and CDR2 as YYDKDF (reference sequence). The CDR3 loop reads CATSFVRDLRNEQYF. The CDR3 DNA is TGTGCCACCAGTTTCGTACGGGACCTTAGGAACGAGCAGTACTTC.

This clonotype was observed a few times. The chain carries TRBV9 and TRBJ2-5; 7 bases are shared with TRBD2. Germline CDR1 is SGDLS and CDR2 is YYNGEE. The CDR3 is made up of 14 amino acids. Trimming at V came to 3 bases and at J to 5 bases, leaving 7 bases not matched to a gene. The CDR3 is CASSAAGVGETQYF. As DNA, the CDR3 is TGTGCCAGCAGCGCTGCGGGAGTTGGGGAGACCCAGTACTTC.